This TCR beta chain was sequenced for a study of beta chain features in type 1 diabetes. General observations from the study: Among patients with Type 1 diabetes, TCRB CDR3s were moderately but significantly shorter in every one of the four CD4+ subsets.

Reverse transcribing all isolated RNA meant expressed TCRB transcripts were sequenced. TCRdb's table, derived via immunoSEQ multiplex PCR, lists solely in-frame clones and lacks some. The sample consists of 300,000 to 450,000 clones, over 8.5% of them appearing once. With 7 bases removed from V and 13 bases from J, the gap between germline ends came to 23 bases. Looked up from germline, CDR1 is MNHNS and CDR2 is SASEGT. This CDR3 region has 14 residues. Points on this clone: Its antigen is currently unknown.

This sequence joins TRBV6-1 and TRBJ1-5; D uncertain. Material: central memory CD4+ T cells from blood. This clonotype originated in a man younger than 40 with type 1 diabetes. CDR3: CASIAIQRESTQHF. DNA of the CDR3: TGTGCCAGCATCGCCATTCAACGGGAATCCACTCAGCATTTT.